The source of this T cell receptor beta chain is a study of T-cell reconstitution after alpha-beta-depleted transplantation in children (TCRdb year 2016). Describing the broader study: Using TCR repertoire profiling, the study followed T-cell immune reconstitution in a quantitative way in children after TCRalphabeta/CD19-depleted allogeneic hematopoietic cell transplantation.

For this chain, trimming is 2 bases at the V end and 5 bases at the J end, and the number of junction bases without a gene match is 12. Inclusive of the bounding cysteine and phenylalanine, the CDR3 is 17 residues long. Of all the DNA, just the CDR3 is kept, 51 bases in frame from base 1. A word on this clonotype: This clone's antigen is unknown. The record has no base qualities; no much larger clone is one base away.

The library was made by PCR. The instrument given in TCRdb is Illumina HiSeq 2500. TCR library preparation used molecular barcoding, with unique molecular identifiers applied to normalize quantification of the TCRbeta repertoire. Starting from the raw public reads, TCRdb applied fastp trimming at Q25, assembled clones with MiXCR and retained in-frame beta chains. Entries are consolidated by CDR3 protein sequence, retaining the most common genes and DNA. Across this sample there are about 500,000 distinct CDR3 sequences, with over 25% seen only once. Around 2.3% of the sample is held by the ten biggest clonotypes.

This sample comprised PBMCs from the stem cell graft donor, obtained from the stem cell graft. The chain was built from TRBV12-3 or TRBV12-4 and TRBJ2-3; 8 central nucleotides agree with TRBD2. This receptor was obtained from a human donor who donated a stem cell graft to a child with aplastic anemia. The CDR3 amino acid sequence is: CASSLYGSGRQGDTQYF. The sequenced DNA: TGTGCCAGCAGTTTATACGGAAGCGGGAGACAAGGAGATACGCAGTATTTT.